Here is one TCR beta chain with its context. Libraries were prepared by immunoSEQ multiplex PCR; TCRdb keeps only in-frame clonotypes and omits some of them. The data hold 140,000 to 150,000 clones, with approximately 86% observed a single time. The CDR3 covers 15 residues. V was clipped by 1 base and J by 3 bases, with 13 bases between them. Germline CDR1 reads SGHRS; CDR2 reads YFSETQ. This sample was included in a study of blood T cell repertoires in COVID-19. Study-wide context: COVID-19 samples collected from the United States, Italy and Spain covered acute and convalescent phases. In each case, the material was cDNA or gDNA derived from T cells, B-cell-depleted T cells, or PBMCs.

Study members were between about 18 and 95 years old and lived in approximately 25 US regions. This sequence joins TRBV5-1 and TRBJ2-5, with D possibly matching TRBD2 (6 bases). Sequenced sample: PBMCs or T cells enriched from blood (not recorded which). The source is a woman between 35 and 50 years old who had been exposed to COVID-19. The CDR3 DNA reads as TGCGCCAGCAGCTTGTACGGGGGTCGGGAAGAGACCCAGTACTTC. Its translation: CASSLYGGREETQYF.